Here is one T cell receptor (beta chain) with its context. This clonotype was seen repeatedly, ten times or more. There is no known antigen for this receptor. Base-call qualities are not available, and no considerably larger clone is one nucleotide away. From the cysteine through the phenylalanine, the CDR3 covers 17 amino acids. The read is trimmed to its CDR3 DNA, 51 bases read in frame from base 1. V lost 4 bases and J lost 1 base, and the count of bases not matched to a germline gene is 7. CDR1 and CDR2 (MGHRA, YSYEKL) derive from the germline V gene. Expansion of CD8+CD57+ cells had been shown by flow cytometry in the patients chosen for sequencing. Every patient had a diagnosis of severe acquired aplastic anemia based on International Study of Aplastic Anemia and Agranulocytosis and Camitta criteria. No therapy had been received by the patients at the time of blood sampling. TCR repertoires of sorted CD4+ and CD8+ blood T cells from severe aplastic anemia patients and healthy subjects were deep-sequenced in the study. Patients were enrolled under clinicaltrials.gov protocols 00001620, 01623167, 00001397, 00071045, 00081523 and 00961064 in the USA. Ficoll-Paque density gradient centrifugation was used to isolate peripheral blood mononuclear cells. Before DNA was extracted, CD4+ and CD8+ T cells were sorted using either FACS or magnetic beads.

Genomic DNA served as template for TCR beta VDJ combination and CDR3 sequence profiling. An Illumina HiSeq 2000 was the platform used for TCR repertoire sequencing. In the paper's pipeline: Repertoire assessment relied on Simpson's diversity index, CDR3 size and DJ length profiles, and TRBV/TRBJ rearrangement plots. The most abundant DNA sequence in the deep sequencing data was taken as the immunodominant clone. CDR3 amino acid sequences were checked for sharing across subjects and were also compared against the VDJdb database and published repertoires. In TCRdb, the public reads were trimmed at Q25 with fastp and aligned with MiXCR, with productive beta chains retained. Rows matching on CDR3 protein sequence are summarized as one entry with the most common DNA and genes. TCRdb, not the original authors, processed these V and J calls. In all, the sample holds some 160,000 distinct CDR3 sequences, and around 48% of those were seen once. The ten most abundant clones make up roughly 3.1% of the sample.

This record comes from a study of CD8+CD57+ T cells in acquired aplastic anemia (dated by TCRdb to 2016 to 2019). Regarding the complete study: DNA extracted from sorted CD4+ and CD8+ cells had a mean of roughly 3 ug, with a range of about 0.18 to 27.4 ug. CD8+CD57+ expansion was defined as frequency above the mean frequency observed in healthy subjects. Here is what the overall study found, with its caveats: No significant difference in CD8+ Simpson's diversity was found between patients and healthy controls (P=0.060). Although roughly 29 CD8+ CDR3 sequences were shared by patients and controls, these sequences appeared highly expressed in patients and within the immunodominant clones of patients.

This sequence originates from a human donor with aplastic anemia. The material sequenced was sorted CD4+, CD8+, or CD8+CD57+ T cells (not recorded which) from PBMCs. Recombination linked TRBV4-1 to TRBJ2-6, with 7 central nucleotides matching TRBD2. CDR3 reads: CASSLPRAGSGANVLTF. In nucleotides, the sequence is TGCGCCAGCAGCCTCCCAAGAGCGGGATCTGGGGCCAACGTCCTGACTTTC.